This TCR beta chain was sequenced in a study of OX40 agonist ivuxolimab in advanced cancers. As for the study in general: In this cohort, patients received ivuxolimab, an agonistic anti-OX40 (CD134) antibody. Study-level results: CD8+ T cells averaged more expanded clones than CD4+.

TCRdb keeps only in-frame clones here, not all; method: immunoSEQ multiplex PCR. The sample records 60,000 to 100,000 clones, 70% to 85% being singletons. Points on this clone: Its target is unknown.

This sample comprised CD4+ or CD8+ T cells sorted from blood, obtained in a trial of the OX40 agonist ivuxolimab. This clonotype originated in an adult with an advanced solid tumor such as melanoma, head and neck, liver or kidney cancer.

CDR3 protein: CASSQTSGVSYEQYF. CDR3 coding DNA: TGTGCCAGCAGCCAAACTAGCGGGGTCTCCTACGAGCAGTACTTC. The chain couples TRBV28 to TRBJ2-7; 10 nucleotides match TRBD2. Germline V gene sequence: CDR1 MDHEN, CDR2 SYDVKM. This CDR3 comprises 15 residues. Unmatched junction bases numbered 5, after V lost 6 bases and J lost 0 bases.